This T cell receptor (beta chain) stems from a study of blood T cell repertoires in COVID-19. Turning to the study itself: Material from acute and convalescent COVID-19 was sourced from the United States, Italy and Spain.

Allocation to cohorts depended on clinical history reported by the participants. Donors in Cohort 3 who had recovered were those with two negative PCRs, healthcare professional clearance, or resolution of their symptoms. Clones were sequenced by immunoSEQ multiplex PCR, and TCRdb holds only the in-frame ones, with some missing. Among fewer than 300,000 clones, around 90% were seen once, and the ten largest hold roughly 1.1%. CDR3 size: 13 residues. J gave up 4 bases and V 5 bases, and 2 bases lay outside the gene matches. The germline V gene has CDR1 MNHEY and CDR2 SMNVEV (reference sequence). The J gene is TRBJ2-7, the V gene TRBV27, with 10 bases fitting TRBD2. The TCR was taken from a woman aged 25 to 39 who had recovered from COVID-19. Sequenced sample: PBMCs or T cells enriched from blood (not recorded which). CDR3 sequence: CASSLLAGYEQYF. In DNA, the CDR3 is TGTGCCAGCAGTCTACTAGCGGGGTACGAGCAGTACTTC.